A single sample is the source of the 9 T cell receptor beta chains below, sequenced in a study of control samples from healthy donors and cancer patients (dated by TCRdb to 2018 to 2021). Libraries were prepared through the immunoSEQ multiplex PCR assay. The table comes from immuneACCESS by way of TCRdb, which keeps in-frame sequences with V and J called. Part of the clones is missing from these tables; in studies checked, under half for an unresolved V gene and the rest for unknown reasons. The sample table holds around 80,000 clones, of which around nine tenths were seen once. The ten largest account for 4.5% to 6% of the sample. What was sequenced was blood. The receptors shown here come from a woman between 50 and 59 years old in good health.

The chain is built from TRBV15 and TRBJ2-5; D may match TRBD1 or TRBD2 (5 bases each). Germline values: CDR1 LNHNV, CDR2 YYDKDF (reference sequence). V dropped 0 bases and J dropped 0 bases, with 8 bases sitting between them. The CDR3 is made up of 15 amino acids. The CDR3 bases are TGTGCCACCAGCAGAGATGGGGGAAACCAAGAGACCCAGTACTTC. This codes for CATSRDGGNQETQYF.

The chain joins TRBV4-1 to TRBJ1-6; 9 bases are a match to TRBD1. J was trimmed by 10 bases and V by 4 bases; bases with no gene match: 11. CDR3 size: 16 residues. The germline CDR1 and CDR2 sequences are MGHRA and YSYEKL. The CDR3 nucleotides are TGCGCCAGCAGCCTTAGCGGACAGGGGCCGCAATCACCCCTCCACTTT. Protein product: CASSLSGQGPQSPLHF.

The chain is built from TRBV27 and TRBJ1-6; D perhaps matches TRBD1 (6 bases). CDR1 is MNHEY and CDR2 is SMNVEV in the germline V gene (reference sequence). Deletions cut 5 bases from V and 9 bases from J, with 17 bases between. This CDR3 contains 15 residues. The CDR3 region is CASSIAAGAGSPLHF. The CDR3 bases are TGTGCCAGCAGTATCGCCGCAGGGGCGGGTTCACCCCTCCACTTT.

The table lists this clone with a count of one. The chain has TRBV10-3 and TRBJ1-3, with 7 nucleotides matching TRBD1. V lost 6 bases to trimming and J lost 2 bases; unmatched junction nucleotides: 1. This CDR3 has 13 residues. Per the germline V gene, CDR1 is ENHRY and CDR2 is SYGVKD. The CDR3 reads CAIRGTAGNTIYF. The CDR3 bases are TGTGCCATCAGGGGGACAGCTGGAAACACCATATATTTT.

J is TRBJ2-2 and V is TRBV9; 12 nucleotides agree with TRBD2. There are 16 residues in the CDR3. V shed 0 bases and J 5 bases; nucleotides not matched to a gene: 2. Germline assignment: CDR1 SGDLS and CDR2 YYNGEE. This CDR3 reads CASSVALAGGTGELFF. The CDR3 DNA reads as TGTGCCAGCAGCGTAGCACTAGCGGGGGGTACCGGGGAGCTGTTTTTT.

The chain has TRBV19 and TRBJ2-2; TRBD1 agrees at 7 bases. The V gene end was trimmed by 7 bases and the J gene end by 6 bases; junction bases not matched to a gene: 8. The germline V gene encodes CDR1 LNHDA and CDR2 SQIVND (reference sequence). This CDR3 has 14 amino acids. CDR3 amino acids: CASKPGQASGELFF. In DNA, the CDR3 is TGTGCCAGTAAACCCGGACAGGCCTCCGGGGAGCTGTTTTTT.

This chain links TRBV6-6 with TRBJ2-7; either TRBD1 or TRBD2 may fit D (5 bases each). Trimming left V 5 bases short and J 1 base short, with 18 bases between. The CDR3 is 16 amino acids. CDR1 is MNHNY and CDR2 is SVGAGI in the germline V gene (reference sequence). CDR3 sequence (DNA): TGTGCCAGCAGTGGTTTTTCCGGGACGGAGTCCTACGAGCAGTACTTC. This codes for CASSGFSGTESYEQYF.

The rearrangement uses TRBV6-4 and TRBJ2-4; D is perhaps TRBD2 (5 bases). Trimming removed 10 bases from V and 2 bases from J, with 15 bases in between. CDR3 length: 14 amino acids. The V gene's germline CDR1 is MRHNA and CDR2 SNTAGT. CDR3 bases: TGTGCCAACCTACTAGGTCCTTCCAAAAACATTCAGTACTTC. This encodes CANLLGPSKNIQYF.

The chain is built from TRBV6-5 and TRBJ1-2, with a tentative D call TRBD1 (5 bases). Germline V CDR1 and CDR2: MNHEY, SVGAGI. The V and J ends lost 6 bases and 5 bases respectively, with 13 bases between them. The CDR3 covers 13 residues. The DNA of the CDR3 is TGTGCCAGCAGGGACGGTGGGACTTATGGCTACACCTTC. It translates to CASRDGGTYGYTF.